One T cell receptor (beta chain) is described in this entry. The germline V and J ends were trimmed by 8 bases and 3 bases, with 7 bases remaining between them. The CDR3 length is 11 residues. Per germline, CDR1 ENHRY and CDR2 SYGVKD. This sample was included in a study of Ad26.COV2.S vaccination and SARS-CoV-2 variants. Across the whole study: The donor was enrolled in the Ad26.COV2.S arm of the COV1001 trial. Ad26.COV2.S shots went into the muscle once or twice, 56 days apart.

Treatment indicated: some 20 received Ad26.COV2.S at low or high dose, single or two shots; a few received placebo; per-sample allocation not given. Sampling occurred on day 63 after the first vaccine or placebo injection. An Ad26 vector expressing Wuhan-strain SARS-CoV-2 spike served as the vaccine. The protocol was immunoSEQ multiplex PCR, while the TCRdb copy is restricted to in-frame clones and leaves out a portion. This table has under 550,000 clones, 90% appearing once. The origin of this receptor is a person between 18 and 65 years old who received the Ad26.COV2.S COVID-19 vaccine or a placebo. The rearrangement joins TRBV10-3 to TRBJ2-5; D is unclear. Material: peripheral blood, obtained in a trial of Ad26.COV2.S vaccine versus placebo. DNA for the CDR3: TGTGCCATCGGCTCAGAAGAGACCCAGTACTTC. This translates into CAIGSEETQYF.